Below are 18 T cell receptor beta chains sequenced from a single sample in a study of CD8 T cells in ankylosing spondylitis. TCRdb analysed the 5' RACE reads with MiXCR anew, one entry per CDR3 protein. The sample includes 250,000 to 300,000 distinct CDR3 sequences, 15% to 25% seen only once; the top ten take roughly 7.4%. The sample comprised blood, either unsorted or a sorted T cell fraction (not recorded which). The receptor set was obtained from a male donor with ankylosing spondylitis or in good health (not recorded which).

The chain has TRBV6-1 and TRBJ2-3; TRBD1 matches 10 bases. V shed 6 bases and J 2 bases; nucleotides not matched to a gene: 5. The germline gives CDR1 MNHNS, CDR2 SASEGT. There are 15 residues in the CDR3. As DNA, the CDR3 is TGTGCCAGCAGGGGGGACAGGGGCGACACAGATACGCAGTATTTT. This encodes CASRGDRGDTDTQYF.

The CDR3 reads CASRDSIDEQFF. In DNA form, the CDR3 reads TGTGCCAGCAGAGACAGTATTGATGAGCAGTTCTTC. J is TRBJ2-1 and V is TRBV2, with D tentatively TRBD1 (5 bases). The CDR3 length is 12 residues. From germline, CDR1 is SNHLY and CDR2 FYNNEI. The V gene lost 6 bases and the J gene lost 8 bases, with 11 bases spanning the gap. The whole variable domain, remainder taken from reference TRBV2 and TRBJ2-1, is EPEVTQTPSHQVTQMGQEVILRCVPISNHLYFYWYRQILGQKVEFLVSFYNNEISEKSEIFDDQFSVERPDGSNFTLKIRSTKLEDSAMYFCASRDSIDEQFFGPGTRLTVL.

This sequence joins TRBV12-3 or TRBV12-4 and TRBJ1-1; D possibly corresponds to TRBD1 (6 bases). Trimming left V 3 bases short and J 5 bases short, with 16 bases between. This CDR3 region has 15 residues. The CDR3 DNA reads TGTGCCAGCAGTTTCCAGTCAGGGCAGGGGACTGAAGCTTTCTTT. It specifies CASSFQSGQGTEAFF.

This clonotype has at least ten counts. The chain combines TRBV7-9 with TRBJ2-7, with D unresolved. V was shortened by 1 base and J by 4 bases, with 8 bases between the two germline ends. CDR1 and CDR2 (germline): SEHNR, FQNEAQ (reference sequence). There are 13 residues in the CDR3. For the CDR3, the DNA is TGTGCCAGCAGCTTAGAACCTCCGTACGAGCAGTACGTC. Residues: CASSLEPPYEQYV.

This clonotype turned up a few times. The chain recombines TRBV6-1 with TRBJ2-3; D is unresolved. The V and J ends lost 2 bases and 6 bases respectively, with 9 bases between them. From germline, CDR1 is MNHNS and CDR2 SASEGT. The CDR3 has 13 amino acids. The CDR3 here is CASSERKLDTQYF. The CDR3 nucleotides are TGTGCCAGCAGTGAACGAAAGCTCGATACGCAGTATTTT.

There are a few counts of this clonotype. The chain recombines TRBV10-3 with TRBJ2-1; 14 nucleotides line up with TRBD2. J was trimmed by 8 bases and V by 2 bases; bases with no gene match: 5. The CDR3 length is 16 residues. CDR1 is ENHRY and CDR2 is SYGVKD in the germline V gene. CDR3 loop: CAISEGGLAGVDEQFF. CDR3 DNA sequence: TGTGCCATCAGTGAGGGGGGACTAGCGGGAGTGGATGAGCAGTTCTTC.

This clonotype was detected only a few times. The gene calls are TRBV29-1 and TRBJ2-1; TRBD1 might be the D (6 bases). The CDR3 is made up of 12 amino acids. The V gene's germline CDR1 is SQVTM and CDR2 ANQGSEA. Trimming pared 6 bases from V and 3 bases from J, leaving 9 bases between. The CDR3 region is CSVRRGYNEQFF. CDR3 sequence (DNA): TGCAGCGTGCGCAGGGGCTACAATGAGCAGTTCTTC.

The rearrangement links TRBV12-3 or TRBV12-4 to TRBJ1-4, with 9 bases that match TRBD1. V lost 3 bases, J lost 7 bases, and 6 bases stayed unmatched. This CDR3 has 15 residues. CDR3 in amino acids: CASSLFGTGIEKLFF. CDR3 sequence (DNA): TGTGCCAGCAGTTTGTTCGGGACAGGGATTGAAAAACTGTTTTTT.

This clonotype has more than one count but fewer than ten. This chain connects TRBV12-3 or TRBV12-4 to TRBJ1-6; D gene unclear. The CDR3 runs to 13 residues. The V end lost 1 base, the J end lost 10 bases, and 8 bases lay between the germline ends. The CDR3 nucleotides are TGTGCCAGCAGTTTAGAGGCAACCTCACCCCTCCACTTT. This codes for CASSLEATSPLHF.

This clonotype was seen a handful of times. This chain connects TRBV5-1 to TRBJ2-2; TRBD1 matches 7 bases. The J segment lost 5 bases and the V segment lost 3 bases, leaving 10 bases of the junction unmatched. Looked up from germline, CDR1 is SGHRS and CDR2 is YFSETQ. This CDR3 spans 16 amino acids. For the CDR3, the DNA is TGCGCCAGCAGCTCACCGGGACAGCCGCGGACCGGGGAGCTGTTTTTT. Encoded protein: CASSSPGQPRTGELFF.

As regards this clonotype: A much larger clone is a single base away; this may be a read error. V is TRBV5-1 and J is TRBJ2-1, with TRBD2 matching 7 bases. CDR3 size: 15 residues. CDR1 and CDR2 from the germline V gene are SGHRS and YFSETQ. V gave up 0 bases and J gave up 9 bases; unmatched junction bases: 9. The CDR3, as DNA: TGCGCCAGCAGCTTGGATGGCGGGAGAACGGGTGAGCAGTTCTTC. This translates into CASSLDGGRTGEQFF.

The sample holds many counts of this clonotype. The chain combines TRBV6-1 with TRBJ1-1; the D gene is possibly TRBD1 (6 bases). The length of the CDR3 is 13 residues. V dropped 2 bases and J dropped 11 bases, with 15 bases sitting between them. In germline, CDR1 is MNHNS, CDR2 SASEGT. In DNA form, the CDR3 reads TGTGCCAGCAGTGAATATTTAAGGGGGTTTGCTTTCTTT. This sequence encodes CASSEYLRGFAFF.

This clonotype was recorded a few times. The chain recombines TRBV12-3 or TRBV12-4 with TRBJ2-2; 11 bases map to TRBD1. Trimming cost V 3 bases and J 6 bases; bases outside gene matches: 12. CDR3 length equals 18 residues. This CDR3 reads CASSFQWTGGPSAGELFF. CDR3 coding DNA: TGTGCCAGCAGTTTCCAATGGACAGGGGGCCCTTCTGCCGGGGAGCTGTTTTTT.

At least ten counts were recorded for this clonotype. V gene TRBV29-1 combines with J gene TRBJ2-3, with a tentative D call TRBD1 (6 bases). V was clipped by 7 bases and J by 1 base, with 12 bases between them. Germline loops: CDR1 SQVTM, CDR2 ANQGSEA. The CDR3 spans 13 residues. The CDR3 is CSARGGGTDTQYF. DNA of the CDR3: TGCAGCGCCCGAGGGGGTGGCACAGATACGCAGTATTTT.

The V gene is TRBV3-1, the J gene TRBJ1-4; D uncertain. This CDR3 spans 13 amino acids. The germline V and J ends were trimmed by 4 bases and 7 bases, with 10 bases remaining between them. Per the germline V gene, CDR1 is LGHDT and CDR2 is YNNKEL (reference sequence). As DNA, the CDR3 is TGTGCCAGCAGCCCTTTGGAGGGTGAAAAACTGTTTTTT. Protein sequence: CASSPLEGEKLFF. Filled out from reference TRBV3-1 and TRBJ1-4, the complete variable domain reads DTAVSQTPKYLVTQMGNDKSIKCEQNLGHDTMYWYKQDSKKFLKIMFSYNNKELIINETVPNRFSPKSPDKAHLNLHINSLELGDSAVYFCASSPLEGEKLFFGSGTQLSVL.

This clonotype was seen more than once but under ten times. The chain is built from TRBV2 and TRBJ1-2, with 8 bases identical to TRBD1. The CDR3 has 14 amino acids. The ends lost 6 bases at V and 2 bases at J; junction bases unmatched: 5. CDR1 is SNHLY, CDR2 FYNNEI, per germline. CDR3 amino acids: CASREDRANYGYTF. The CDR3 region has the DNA TGTGCCAGCAGAGAGGACAGGGCGAACTATGGCTACACCTTC.

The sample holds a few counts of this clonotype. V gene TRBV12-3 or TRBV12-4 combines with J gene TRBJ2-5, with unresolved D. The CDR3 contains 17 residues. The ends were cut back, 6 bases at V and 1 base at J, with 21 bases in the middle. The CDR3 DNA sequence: TGTGCCAGCAGCCCTTCCGTCAGGTGGAAGGTCCAAGAGACCCAGTACTTC. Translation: CASSPSVRWKVQETQYF.

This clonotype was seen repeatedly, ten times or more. The chain's CDR3 is CASSEFGSYEQYV. CDR3 sequence (DNA): TGTGCCAGCAGTGAATTTGGCTCCTACGAGCAGTACGTC. The chain couples TRBV25-1 to TRBJ2-7; no reliable D call. Germline CDR1 reads MGHDK; CDR2 reads SYGVNS. V was cut by 1 base and J by 0 bases, with 4 bases left in between. There are 13 residues in the CDR3.